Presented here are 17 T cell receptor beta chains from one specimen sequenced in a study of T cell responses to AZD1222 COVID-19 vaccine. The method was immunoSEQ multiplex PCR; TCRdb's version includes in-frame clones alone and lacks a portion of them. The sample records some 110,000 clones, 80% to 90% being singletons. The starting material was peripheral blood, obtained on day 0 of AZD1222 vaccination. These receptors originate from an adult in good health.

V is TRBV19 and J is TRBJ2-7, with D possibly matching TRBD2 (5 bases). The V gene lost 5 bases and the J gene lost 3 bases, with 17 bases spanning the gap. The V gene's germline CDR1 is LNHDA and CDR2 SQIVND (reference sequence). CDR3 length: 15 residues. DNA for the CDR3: TGTGCCAGTAGTCCTCGAAGCGGACCTGGCTACGAGCAGTACTTC. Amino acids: CASSPRSGPGYEQYF.

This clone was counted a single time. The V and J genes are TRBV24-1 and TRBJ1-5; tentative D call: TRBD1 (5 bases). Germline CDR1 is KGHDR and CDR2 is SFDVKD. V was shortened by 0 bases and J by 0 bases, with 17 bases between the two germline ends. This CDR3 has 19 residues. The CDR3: CATSDLRWGYSYSNQPQHF. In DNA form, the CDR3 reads TGTGCCACCAGTGATTTGAGGTGGGGCTACAGTTATAGCAATCAGCCCCAGCATTTT.

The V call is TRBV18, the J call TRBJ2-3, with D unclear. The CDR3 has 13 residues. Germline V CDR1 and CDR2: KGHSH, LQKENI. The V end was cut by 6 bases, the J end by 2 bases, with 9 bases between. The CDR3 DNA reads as TGTGCCAGCTCTCCTGGATACACAGATACGCAGTATTTT. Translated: CASSPGYTDTQYF. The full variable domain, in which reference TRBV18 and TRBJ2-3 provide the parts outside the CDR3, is NAGVMQNPRHLVRRRGQEARLRCSPMKGHSHVYWYRQLPEEGLKFMVYLQKENIIDESGMPKERFSAEFPKEGPSILRIQQVVRGDSAAYFCASSPGYTDTQYFGPGTRLTVL.

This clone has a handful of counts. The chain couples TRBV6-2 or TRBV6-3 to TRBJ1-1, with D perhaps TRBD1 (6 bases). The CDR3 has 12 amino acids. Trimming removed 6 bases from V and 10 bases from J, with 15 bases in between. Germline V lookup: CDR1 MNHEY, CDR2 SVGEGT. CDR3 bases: TGTGCCAGCAGCCCGGGGGGGCGCGCAGCTTTCTTT. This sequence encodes CASSPGGRAAFF.

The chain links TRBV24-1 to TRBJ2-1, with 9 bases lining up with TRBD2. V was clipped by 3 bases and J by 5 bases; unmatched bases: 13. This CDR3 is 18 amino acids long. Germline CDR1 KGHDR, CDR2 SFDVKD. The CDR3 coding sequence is TGTGCCACCAGTGATCCCTCGACTAGCGGTGGGACTAACAATGAGCAGTTCTTC. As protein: CATSDPSTSGGTNNEQFF.

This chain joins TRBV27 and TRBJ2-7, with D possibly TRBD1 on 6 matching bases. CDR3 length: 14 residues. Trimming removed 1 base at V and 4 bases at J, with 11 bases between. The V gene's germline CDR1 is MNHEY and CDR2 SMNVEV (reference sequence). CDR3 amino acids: CASSLLQGGYEQYF. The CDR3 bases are TGTGCCAGCAGTTTATTACAGGGTGGGTACGAGCAGTACTTC.

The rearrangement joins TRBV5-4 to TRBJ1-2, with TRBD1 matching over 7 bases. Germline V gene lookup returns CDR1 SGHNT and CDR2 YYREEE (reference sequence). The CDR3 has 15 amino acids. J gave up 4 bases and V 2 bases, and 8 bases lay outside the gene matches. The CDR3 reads CASSFLLTGIYGYTF. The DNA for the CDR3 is TGTGCCAGCAGCTTCCTACTGACAGGGATCTATGGCTACACCTTC.

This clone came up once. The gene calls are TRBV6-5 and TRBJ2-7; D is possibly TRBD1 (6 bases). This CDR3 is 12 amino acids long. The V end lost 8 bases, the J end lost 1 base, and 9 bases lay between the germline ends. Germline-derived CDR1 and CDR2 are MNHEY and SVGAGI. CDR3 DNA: TGTGCCAGCCGGACAGCTTCCTACGAGCAGTACTTC. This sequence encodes CASRTASYEQYF.

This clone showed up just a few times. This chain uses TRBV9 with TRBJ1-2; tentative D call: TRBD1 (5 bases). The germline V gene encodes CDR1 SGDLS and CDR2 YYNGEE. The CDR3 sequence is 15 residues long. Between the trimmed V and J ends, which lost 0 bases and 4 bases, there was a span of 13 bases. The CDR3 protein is CASSVADSGPYGYTF. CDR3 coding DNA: TGTGCCAGCAGCGTAGCCGATTCAGGGCCCTATGGCTACACCTTC.

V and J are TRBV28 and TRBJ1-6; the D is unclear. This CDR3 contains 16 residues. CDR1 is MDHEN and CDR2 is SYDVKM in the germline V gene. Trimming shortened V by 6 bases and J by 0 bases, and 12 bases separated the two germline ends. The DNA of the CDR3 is TGTGCCAGCAGCTCGGGGTCGAGCTCCTATAATTCACCCCTCCACTTT. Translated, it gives CASSSGSSSYNSPLHF.

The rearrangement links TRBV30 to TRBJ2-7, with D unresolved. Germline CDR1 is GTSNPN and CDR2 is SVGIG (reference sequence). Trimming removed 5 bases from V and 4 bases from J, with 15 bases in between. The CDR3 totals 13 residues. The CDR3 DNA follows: TGTGCCTGGTTCCCAGCGACAACATACGAGCAGTACTTC. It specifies CAWFPATTYEQYF.

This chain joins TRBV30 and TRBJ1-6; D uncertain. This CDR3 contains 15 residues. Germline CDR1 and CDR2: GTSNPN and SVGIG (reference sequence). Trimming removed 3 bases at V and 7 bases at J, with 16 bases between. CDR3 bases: TGTGCCTGGAGACCCACAAGGGCGAGGAATTCACCCCTCCACTTT. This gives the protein CAWRPTRARNSPLHF.

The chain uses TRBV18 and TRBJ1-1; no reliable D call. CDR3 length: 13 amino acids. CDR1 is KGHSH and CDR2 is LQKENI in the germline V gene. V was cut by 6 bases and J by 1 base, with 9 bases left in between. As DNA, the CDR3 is TGTGCCAGCTCGTACAAGGCGAACACTGAAGCTTTCTTT. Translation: CASSYKANTEAFF.

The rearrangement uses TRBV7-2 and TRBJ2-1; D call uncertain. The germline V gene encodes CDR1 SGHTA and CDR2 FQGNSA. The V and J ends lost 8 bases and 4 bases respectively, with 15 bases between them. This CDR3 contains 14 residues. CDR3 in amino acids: CASLGPQHYNEQFF. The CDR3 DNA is TGTGCCAGCCTAGGCCCGCAACATTACAATGAGCAGTTCTTC.

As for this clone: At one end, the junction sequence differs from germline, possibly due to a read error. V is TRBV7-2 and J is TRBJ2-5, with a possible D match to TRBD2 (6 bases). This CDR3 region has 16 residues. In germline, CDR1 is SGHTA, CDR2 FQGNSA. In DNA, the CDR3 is TGTGCCAGCAGCCTAGCGACAGTACACTCGGGGGAGACCCAGTACTTC. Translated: CASSLATVHSGETQYF.

The CDR3: CASRDQHSDSPLHF. Written as DNA, the CDR3 is TGTGCCAGCAGAGATCAGCACTCCGATTCACCCCTCCACTTT. The chain has TRBV6-6 and TRBJ1-6; D unresolved. CDR3 size: 14 residues. CDR1 is MNHNY, CDR2 SVGAGI, per germline (reference sequence). V was shortened by 6 bases and J by 8 bases, with 14 bases between the two germline ends.

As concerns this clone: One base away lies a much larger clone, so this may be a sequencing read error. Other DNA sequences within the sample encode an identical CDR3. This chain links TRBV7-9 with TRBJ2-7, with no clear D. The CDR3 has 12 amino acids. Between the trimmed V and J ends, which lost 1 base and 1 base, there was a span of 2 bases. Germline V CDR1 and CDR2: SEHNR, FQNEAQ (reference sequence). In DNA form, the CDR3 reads TGTGCCAGCAGCTTAGGTTCCTACGAGCAGTACTTC. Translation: CASSLGSYEQYF.